This T cell receptor beta chain was captured by sequencing in a study of T-cell reconstitution after alpha-beta-depleted transplantation in children. Preparation of the TCRbeta library used unique molecular identifiers. MiXCR, applied by TCRdb to the PCR reads, yields one record per CDR3 protein. This table holds about 640,000 distinct CDR3 sequences, approximately 17% found once. Per the germline V gene, CDR1 is SEHNR and CDR2 is FQNEAQ (reference sequence). The CDR3 covers 16 residues. V shed 5 bases and J 2 bases; nucleotides not matched to a gene: 8. J is TRBJ2-1 and V is TRBV7-9, with 8 bases that match TRBD2. The clonotype was recovered from a human donor who donated a stem cell graft to a child with acute myeloid leukemia. The source was PBMCs from the stem cell graft donor, collected from the stem cell graft. This CDR3 is CASSAHGTSAYNEQFF. CDR3 coding DNA: TGTGCCAGCAGCGCTCATGGGACTAGTGCCTACAATGAGCAGTTCTTC.